This T cell receptor beta chain was recovered during a study of shared clonotypes between healthy human individuals. The CDR3 sequence is 16 residues long. Germline CDR1 is SGHAT and CDR2 is FQNNGV. Trimming cost V 5 bases and J 4 bases; bases outside gene matches: 10. Study observations and caveats: Memory subsets generally showed smaller estimated richness than naive subsets did.

Profiled with immunoSEQ multiplex PCR; TCRdb holds only in-frame clones, not every one. Here the sample spans about 340,000 clones, around four fifths being singletons. The study drew all its donors from Caucasian adults living in Nashville, Tennessee. Concerning this clone: The antigen remains unidentified.

Sequenced sample: memory CD4+ T cells sorted from blood. Subset defined: CD45RA-negative fraction. The V call is TRBV11-2, the J call TRBJ2-5; TRBD2 matches at 10 bases. The TCR comes from a man aged 25 to 45 in good health. The CDR3 region is CASSPRGLAGVETQYF. CDR3 in DNA: TGTGCCAGCAGCCCCAGGGGGCTAGCGGGAGTAGAGACCCAGTACTTC.